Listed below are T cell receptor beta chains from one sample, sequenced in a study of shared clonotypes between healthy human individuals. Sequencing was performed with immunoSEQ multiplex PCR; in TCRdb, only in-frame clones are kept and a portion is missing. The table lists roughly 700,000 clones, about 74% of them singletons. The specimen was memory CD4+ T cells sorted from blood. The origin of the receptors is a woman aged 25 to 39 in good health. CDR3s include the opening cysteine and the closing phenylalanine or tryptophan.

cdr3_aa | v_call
CASRRIQGGDTEAFF | TRBV11-2
CAWKLNGELFF | TRBV30
CATRSRQENQPQHF | TRBV15
CATLEIAGTYNEQFF | TRBV7-8
CASTSEVVGYNEQFF | TRBV2
CASRELQGNTQYF | TRBV28
CASSLGTGNGYTF | TRBV7-9
CASSGQGAIGANVLTF | TRBV19
CASSLGVGPGETQYF | TRBV5-4
CASSLRAGGYNEQFF | TRBV7-2
CASSYNDRVGYTF | TRBV6-5
CASSPDRIGETQYF | TRBV7-9
CASSLAGANEKLFF | TRBV5-4
CASSYPDRTDTQYF | TRBV6-6
CASSKDRNYEKLFF | TRBV2
CASSSPFGGRSSYEQYF | TRBV28
CASSLEGRGHEKLFF | TRBV5-1
CASSQQGYSSYNEQFF | TRBV5-1
CSALTGEAFF | TRBV20-1
CASSLVIGTGGETQYF | TRBV28
CASSLAGPSSYEQYF | TRBV28
CASSLYGAPTSGANVLTF | TRBV5-1
CASSLIQGITDTQYF | TRBV5-1
CASSGARGNEQFF | TRBV28
CASSFSGNQPQHF | TRBV28
CAWSVLGQGNNQPQHF | TRBV30
CAWSVLTGPIRPNQPQHF | TRBV30